One sample yielded the 28 T cell receptor beta chains listed below, sequenced in a study of T cell responses to AZD1222 COVID-19 vaccine. TCRdb's table, derived via immunoSEQ multiplex PCR, lists solely in-frame clones and lacks some. The sample has approximately 120,000 clones; about 88% are singletons. The specimen comprised peripheral blood, sampled on day 0 of AZD1222 vaccination. The receptors were gathered from an adult in good health.

The CDR3 is CASSTGTSGGRTQYF. DNA of the CDR3: TGTGCCAGCAGCACCGGGACTAGCGGTGGAAGGACCCAGTACTTC. The chain combines TRBV9 with TRBJ2-5; 11 bases are a match to TRBD2. The CDR3 length is 15 residues. V was clipped by 4 bases and J by 7 bases; unmatched bases: 9. Germline V gene lookup returns CDR1 SGDLS and CDR2 YYNGEE.

The rearrangement joins TRBV5-1 to TRBJ1-6, with 9 bases fitting TRBD1. This CDR3 has 16 amino acids. Germline V gene data show CDR1 as SGHRS and CDR2 as YFSETQ. V lost 4 bases, J lost 7 bases, and 9 bases stayed unmatched. As DNA, the CDR3 is TGCGCCAGCAGCCTCAGGGGACAGGGAGAGAATTCACCCCTCCACTTT. Encoded protein: CASSLRGQGENSPLHF.

J is TRBJ2-7 and V is TRBV3-1 (or the pseudogene TRBV3-2); 8 nucleotides agree with TRBD1. Per the germline V gene, CDR1 is LGHDT and CDR2 is YNNKEL (reference sequence). J gave up 5 bases and V 5 bases, and 5 bases lay outside the gene matches. CDR3 length: 13 residues. For the CDR3, the DNA is TGTGCCAGCAGCTCCAGGGGGCCCAACGAGCAGTACTTC. This translates into CASSSRGPNEQYF.

The chain links TRBV18 to TRBJ1-4, with 7 bases identical to TRBD1. Germline values: CDR1 KGHSH, CDR2 LQKENI. This CDR3 comprises 15 residues. Trimming took 1 base from V and 5 from J; bases not matched to a gene: 4. The CDR3 loop reads CASSPQQGMNEKLFF. The CDR3, as DNA: TGTGCCAGCTCACCACAACAGGGGATGAATGAAAAACTGTTTTTT.

The chain joins TRBV6-1 to TRBJ2-7; the D gene could be TRBD1 or TRBD2 (6 bases each). Germline V gene data show CDR1 as MNHNS and CDR2 as SASEGT. V was trimmed by 1 base and J by 2 bases, leaving 12 bases between them. The CDR3 covers 15 residues. The chain's CDR3 is CASSEGEGGTYEQYF. CDR3 in DNA: TGTGCCAGCAGTGAAGGGGAAGGGGGGACCTACGAGCAGTACTTC.

The chain links TRBV7-9 to TRBJ2-7; 8 nucleotides align to TRBD1. Germline assignment: CDR1 SEHNR and CDR2 FQNEAQ (reference sequence). The CDR3 is made up of 12 amino acids. V shed 10 bases and J 2 bases; nucleotides not matched to a gene: 4. CDR3 region: CATRGLAYEQYF. CDR3 DNA sequence: TGTGCCACCAGGGGGCTAGCCTACGAGCAGTACTTC.

This clone was observed once. CDR3 nucleotides: TGTGCCAGCAGTTTTCGACTGAATGAAAAACTGTTTTTT. It yields the protein CASSFRLNEKLFF. This rearrangement joins TRBV6-5 to TRBJ1-4; D gene uncertain. This CDR3 comprises 13 residues. Per the germline V gene, CDR1 is MNHEY and CDR2 is SVGAGI. V lost 4 bases and J 5 bases, leaving 8 bases between the germline ends.

This chain uses TRBV9 with TRBJ2-3; no clear D gene. The CDR3 contains 12 residues. Germline values: CDR1 SGDLS, CDR2 YYNGEE. Trimming left V 4 bases short and J 4 bases short, with 7 bases between. The CDR3 DNA follows: TGTGCCAGCAGCCCCACTGCAGATACGCAGTATTTT. It is translated as CASSPTADTQYF.

CDR3 in amino acids: CASSQVGQGLYNEQFF. DNA of the CDR3: TGCGCCAGCAGCCAAGTGGGACAGGGACTCTACAATGAGCAGTTCTTC. This chain joins TRBV4-3 and TRBJ2-1; 9 nucleotides line up with TRBD1. J gave up 3 bases and V 1 base, and 4 bases lay outside the gene matches. This CDR3 has 16 residues. From germline, CDR1 is LGHNA and CDR2 YSLEER.

The CDR3 loop is CASSVTGGRNTIYF. CDR3 DNA sequence: TGTGCCAGCAGCGTAACAGGGGGTAGAAACACCATATATTTT. This chain joins TRBV9 and TRBJ1-3; 8 bases are shared with TRBD1. Germline V gives CDR1 SGDLS, CDR2 YYNGEE. The CDR3 length is 14 residues. V lost 1 base, J lost 5 bases, and 2 bases stayed unmatched.

The chain is built from TRBV7-9 and TRBJ2-3; a possible D gene is TRBD2 (6 bases). Trimming shortened V by 1 base and J by 6 bases, and 20 bases separated the two germline ends. The length of the CDR3 is 17 residues. Per the germline V gene, CDR1 is SEHNR and CDR2 is FQNEAQ (reference sequence). CDR3 protein: CASSLGFGGTAHDTQYF. The DNA of the CDR3 is TGTGCCAGCAGCTTAGGATTCGGCGGGACCGCACACGATACGCAGTATTTT.

The chain joins TRBV6-5 to TRBJ1-1; D perhaps matches TRBD1 (5 bases). Germline values: CDR1 MNHEY, CDR2 SVGAGI. V dropped 6 bases and J dropped 3 bases, with 14 bases sitting between them. There are 14 residues in the CDR3. The CDR3, as DNA: TGTGCCAGCAGACCCGGTTCGGGGGACACTGAAGCTTTCTTT. Translating gives CASRPGSGDTEAFF.

The V call is TRBV19, the J call TRBJ1-3; D not resolved. Between the trimmed V and J ends, which lost 5 bases and 4 bases, there was a span of 9 bases. Looked up from germline, CDR1 is LNHDA and CDR2 is SQIVND (reference sequence). This CDR3 has 13 residues. CDR3 in DNA: TGTGCCAGTAGTTTAAATCCAGGAAACACCATATATTTT. Amino acid sequence: CASSLNPGNTIYF.

This sequence joins TRBV6-5 and TRBJ1-2; 8 positions agree with TRBD1. The trim removed 6 bases at V and 4 bases at J, leaving 7 bases unmatched. The germline gives CDR1 MNHEY, CDR2 SVGAGI. The CDR3 runs 14 residues. In DNA form, the CDR3 reads TGTGCCAGCAGAACCGACAGGGGCTTCTATGGCTACACCTTC. Amino acids: CASRTDRGFYGYTF.

The CDR3 DNA reads TGTGCCAGCAGTTACGACAGGCACTCCTACGAGCAGTACTTC. Translation: CASSYDRHSYEQYF. The gene calls are TRBV6-5 and TRBJ2-7; TRBD1 might be the D (6 bases). Trimming removed 2 bases at V and 0 bases at J, with 8 bases between. In germline, CDR1 is MNHEY, CDR2 SVGAGI. CDR3 length: 14 residues.

This clone has only one observation. The V gene is TRBV7-7, the J gene TRBJ2-1; 7 nucleotides line up with TRBD1. V gave up 4 bases and J gave up 0 bases; unmatched junction bases: 9. The germline V gene has CDR1 SSHAT and CDR2 FNYEAQ (reference sequence). The CDR3 spans 17 residues. The CDR3 spells CASSSRGTRSSYNEQFF. CDR3 nucleotide sequence: TGTGCCAGCAGCTCCAGGGGGACAAGGAGCTCCTACAATGAGCAGTTCTTC.

V gene TRBV5-1 combines with J gene TRBJ1-2; D is unresolved. The V end was cut by 0 bases, the J end by 4 bases, with 10 bases between. CDR3 length: 14 residues. The germline CDR1 and CDR2 sequences are SGHRS and YFSETQ. CDR3 nucleotide sequence: TGCGCCAGCAGCTTGGGACATCCAGGCTATGGCTACACCTTC. It encodes CASSLGHPGYGYTF. The complete variable domain, with remaining parts taken from reference TRBV5-1 and TRBJ1-2, reads KAGVTQTPRYLIKTRGQQVTLSCSPISGHRSVSWYQQTPGQGLQFLFEYFSETQRNKGNFPGRFSGRQFSNSRSEMNVSTLELGDSALYLCASSLGHPGYGYTFGSGTRLTVV.

The table lists this clone with a count of one. This chain uses TRBV19 with TRBJ2-7, with D possibly matching TRBD2 (6 bases). Trimming took 1 base from V and 2 from J, leaving 6 bases between them. CDR1 is LNHDA and CDR2 is SQIVND in the germline V gene (reference sequence). The CDR3 contains 13 residues. The CDR3 DNA reads TGTGCCAGTAGTATAGCGGGGGCCTACGAGCAGTACTTC. Amino acid sequence: CASSIAGAYEQYF.

The rearrangement links TRBV5-4 to TRBJ1-2; 7 nucleotides align to TRBD1. Germline assignment: CDR1 SGHNT and CDR2 YYREEE (reference sequence). The CDR3 runs 16 residues. J lost 5 bases, V lost 5 bases, and 15 bases had no gene match. CDR3 bases: TGTGCCAGCAGGAACTTAGAAGGGGGCGCACGGTATGGCTACACCTTC. Its translation is CASRNLEGGARYGYTF.

This chain links TRBV7-2 with TRBJ1-2; D is possibly TRBD1 (5 bases). Germline CDR1 SGHTA, CDR2 FQGNSA. Deletions cut 4 bases from V and 11 bases from J, with 20 bases between. The CDR3 is 14 residues long. CDR3 nucleotides: TGTGCCAGCAGCTCTGCAGGGCCTCCAATGTTATACACCTTC. It specifies CASSSAGPPMLYTF.

The chain links TRBV6-2 or TRBV6-3 to TRBJ1-5; D is unresolved. CDR3 length: 15 residues. Germline V CDR1 and CDR2: MNHEY, SVGEGT. V gave up 4 bases and J gave up 3 bases, with 13 bases separating them. The CDR3 loop is CASSLMDGSNQPQHF. CDR3 bases: TGTGCCAGCAGTTTGATGGACGGCTCCAATCAGCCCCAGCATTTT.

This clone has a single count. The chain joins TRBV29-1 to TRBJ2-1; D is tentatively TRBD1 or TRBD2 (6 bases each). V was pared by 4 bases and J by 1 base, with 17 bases between. The germline gives CDR1 SQVTM, CDR2 ANQGSEA. The CDR3 contains 16 residues. Here the CDR3 reads CSVGAQGGGSYNEQFF. DNA for the CDR3: TGCAGCGTTGGTGCACAGGGAGGAGGTTCCTACAATGAGCAGTTCTTC.

The V gene is TRBV12-2, the J gene TRBJ1-5; the D call in the table, TRBD1, was not verified against the DNA. TRBV12-2 counts as a pseudogene. The CDR3 runs 22 residues. This CDR3 is CASRLASTLDRGRFWANKPQHF. The CDR3 DNA follows: TGTGCAAGTCGCTTAGCGAGTACCTTGGACAGGGGGAGATTTTGGGCAAACAAACCCCAGCATTTT.

The gene calls are TRBV6-5 and TRBJ2-2, with 8 bases fitting TRBD2. The CDR3 totals 15 residues. Looked up from germline, CDR1 is MNHEY and CDR2 is SVGAGI. J was trimmed by 2 bases and V by 6 bases; bases with no gene match: 5. In nucleotides, the CDR3 is TGTGCCAGCAGAACCGGGAGGGGAAACACCGGGGAGCTGTTTTTT. Residues: CASRTGRGNTGELFF.

V and J are TRBV11-3 and TRBJ1-4; D is ambiguous. Between the trimmed V and J ends, which lost 3 bases and 6 bases, there was a span of 8 bases. Germline V gene sequence: CDR1 SGHNT, CDR2 YENEEA. The CDR3 spans 13 residues. The CDR3 DNA reads TGTGCCAGCAGCTTGAGAGGGTATGAAAAACTGTTTTTT. It codes for CASSLRGYEKLFF.

This chain connects TRBV6-5 to TRBJ1-4, with D tentatively TRBD1 (5 bases). The CDR3 has 15 amino acids. V lost 6 bases and J 2 bases, leaving 13 bases between the germline ends. Germline CDR1 MNHEY, CDR2 SVGAGI. CDR3 sequence reads: CASRRDSSTNEKLFF. For the CDR3, the DNA is TGTGCCAGCAGACGAGACAGTTCGACTAATGAAAAACTGTTTTTT.

The CDR3 loop is CASSRTETAYEQYF. The CDR3 DNA follows: TGTGCCAGCAGTCGGACAGAAACCGCCTACGAGCAGTACTTC. V is TRBV6-5 and J is TRBJ2-7; D possibly corresponds to TRBD1 (6 bases). V shed 5 bases and J shed 2 bases, with 13 bases lying between them. The length of the CDR3 is 14 residues. Germline CDR1 reads MNHEY; CDR2 reads SVGAGI.

The chain employs TRBV10-3 and TRBJ1-1; unclear D gene. Trimming stripped 6 bases from V and 0 bases from J, with 8 bases between. There are 13 residues in the CDR3. CDR1 ENHRY and CDR2 SYGVKD come from the germline V gene. In DNA, the CDR3 is TGTGCCATCAGGGAACCTTTGAACACTGAAGCTTTCTTT. Translation: CAIREPLNTEAFF.